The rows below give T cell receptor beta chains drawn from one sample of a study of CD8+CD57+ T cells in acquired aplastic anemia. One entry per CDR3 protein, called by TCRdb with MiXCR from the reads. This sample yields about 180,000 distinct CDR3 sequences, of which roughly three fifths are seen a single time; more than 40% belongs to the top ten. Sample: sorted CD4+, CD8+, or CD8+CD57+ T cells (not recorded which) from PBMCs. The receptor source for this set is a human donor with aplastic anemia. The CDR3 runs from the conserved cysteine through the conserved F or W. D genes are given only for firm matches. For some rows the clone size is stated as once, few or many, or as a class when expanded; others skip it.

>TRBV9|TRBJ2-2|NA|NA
TGTGCCAGCAGCGTACGTGGGGTTAACTTAACCGGGGAGCTGTTTTTT
CASSVRGVNLTGELFF
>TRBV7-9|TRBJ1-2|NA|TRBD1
TGTGCCAGCGGAGTCAGAGACAGGGACTATGGCTACACCTTC
CASGVRDRDYGYTF
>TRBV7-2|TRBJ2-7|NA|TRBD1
TGTGCCAGCAGCTTAGTGGGACAGGCAAACTACGAGCAGTACTTC
CASSLVGQANYEQYF
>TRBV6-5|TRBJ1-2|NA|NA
TGTGCCAGCAGGCGGGACGGAGCTAACTATGGCTACACCTTC
CASRRDGANYGYTF
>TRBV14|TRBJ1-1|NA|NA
TGTGCCAGCAGCCAAATCGGAGGGTTCCCTGAAGCTTTCTTT
CASSQIGGFPEAFF
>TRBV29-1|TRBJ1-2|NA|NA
TGCAGCGTTCTGACAGGAGCTAACTATGGCTACACCTTC
CSVLTGANYGYTF
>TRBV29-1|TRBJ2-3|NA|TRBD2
TGCAGCGTTGAAACTAGCGGGGGACACACAGATACGCAGTATTTT
CSVETSGGHTDTQYF
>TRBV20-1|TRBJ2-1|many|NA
TGCAGTGCTAGAGAGCACCCCCCAATCAGGCGCTACAATGAGCAGTTCTTC
CSAREHPPIRRYNEQFF
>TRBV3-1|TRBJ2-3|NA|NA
TGTGCCAGCAGCCTTAGCACAGATACGCAGTATTTT
CASSLSTDTQYF
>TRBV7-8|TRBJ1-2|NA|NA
TGTGCCAGCAGCTTATCCAAAGGGTATGGCTACACCTTC
CASSLSKGYGYTF
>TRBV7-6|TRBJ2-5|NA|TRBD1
TGTGCCAGCAGCTGGACAGGGGGAAAGACCCAGTACTTC
CASSWTGGKTQYF
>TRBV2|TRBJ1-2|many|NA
TGTGCCAGCAGTGAAGCGCTTCGTGGAGATCCTAACTATGGCTACACCTTC
CASSEALRGDPNYGYTF
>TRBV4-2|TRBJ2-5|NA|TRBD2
TGTGCCAGCAGCCACCGACTAGCGAAGGGTTCAGGGGAGACCCAGTACTTC
CASSHRLAKGSGETQYF
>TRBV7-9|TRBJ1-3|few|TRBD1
TGTGCCAGCAGCCCCCAGGGGGTTCGAAACACCATATATTTT
CASSPQGVRNTIYF
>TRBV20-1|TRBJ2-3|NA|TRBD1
TGCAGTGCTAGTGTAGACAGGGGGCTAGCAGATACGCAGTATTTT
CSASVDRGLADTQYF
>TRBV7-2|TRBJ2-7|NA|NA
TGTGCCAGCAGCTTAACTCTGGACGCATCCTACGAGCAGTACTTC
CASSLTLDASYEQYF
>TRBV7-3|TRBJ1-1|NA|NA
NA
CASSQALWSSPLHFGNGGRAEAFF
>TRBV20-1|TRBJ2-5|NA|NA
TGTAGTGCTAGATCGAGCGGACCATACCAAGAGACCCAGTACTTC
CSARSSGPYQETQYF
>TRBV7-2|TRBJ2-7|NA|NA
TGTGCCAGCAGCATCAAGAGCTCCTACGAGCAGTACTTC
CASSIKSSYEQYF
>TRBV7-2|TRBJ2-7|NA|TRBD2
TGTGCCAGCAGAGCGGGATCGAGCGAGCAGTACTTC
CASRAGSSEQYF
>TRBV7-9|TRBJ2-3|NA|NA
TGTGCCAGCAGCTTAGCTTTGGGAGCAGATACGCAGTATTTT
CASSLALGADTQYF
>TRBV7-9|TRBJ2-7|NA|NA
TGTGCCAGCAGGCTCTCCTACGAGCAGTACTTC
CASRLSYEQYF
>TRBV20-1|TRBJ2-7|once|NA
TGCAGTGCTAGATGGCTCTCCTACGAGCAGTACTTC
CSARWLSYEQYF
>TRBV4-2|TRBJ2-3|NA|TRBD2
TGTGCCAGCAGCCCGCTGGTGGTTAGCGGGACTGGCACAGATACGCAGTATTTT
CASSPLVVSGTGTDTQYF
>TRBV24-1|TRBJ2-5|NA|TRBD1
TGTGCCACCGAGGACAGGGAGCTCCAAGAGACCCAGTACTTC
CATEDRELQETQYF
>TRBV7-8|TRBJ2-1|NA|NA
TGTGCCAGCAGCTTAGGGCAGTTCTTC
CASSLGQFF
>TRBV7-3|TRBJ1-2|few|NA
TGTGCCAGCAGCTTACTACCGCCAAAACAGGAAGGGGGGTACTATGGCTACACCTTC
CASSLLPPKQEGGYYGYTF
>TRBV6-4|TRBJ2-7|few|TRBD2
TGTGCCAGCTCAAGACTAGCGGGGGGCGAGCAGTACTTC
CASSRLAGGEQYF
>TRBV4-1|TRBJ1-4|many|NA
TGCGCCAGCAGCCAAGAACCAGGGGTTGCAACTAATGAAAAACTGTTTTTT
CASSQEPGVATNEKLFF
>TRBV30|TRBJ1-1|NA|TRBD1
TGTGCCGGAAACAGGGGAGGGAGCGGGGAAGCTTTCTTT
CAGNRGGSGEAFF
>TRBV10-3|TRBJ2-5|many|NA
TGTGCCATCAGTGAAGAGGGCTGGAAGACCCAGTACTTC
CAISEEGWKTQYF
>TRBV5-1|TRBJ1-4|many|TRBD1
TGCGCCAGCAGCGCAGGGGGCTTGGGTGAAAAACTGTTTTTT
CASSAGGLGEKLFF
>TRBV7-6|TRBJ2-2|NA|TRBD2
TGTGCCAGCAGCTTATTCCAGCGGGGGAACACCGGGGAGCTGTTTTTT
CASSLFQRGNTGELFF
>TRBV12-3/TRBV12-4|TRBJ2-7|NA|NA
TGTGCCAGCAGCTTGGACGCCCGCTCCTACGGGCAGTACTTC
CASSLDARSYGQYF
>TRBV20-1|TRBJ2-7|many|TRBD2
TGCAGTGCTTACAATAGCGGGGGAGATTTCTACGAGCAGTACTTC
CSAYNSGGDFYEQYF
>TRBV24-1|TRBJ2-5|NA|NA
TGTGCCACCAGTGCCAGGGAGACCCAGTACTTC
CATSARETQYF
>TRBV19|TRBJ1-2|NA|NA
TGTGCCAGTAGCGCTTGGACGGACAGAGTCAATGGCTACACCTTC
CASSAWTDRVNGYTF
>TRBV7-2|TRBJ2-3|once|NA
TGTGCCAGCAGCTCGACCGGCACAGATACGCAGTATTTT
CASSSTGTDTQYF
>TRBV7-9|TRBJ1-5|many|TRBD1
TGTGCCAGCAGCGCCGGGACAGGGGGAGGTCAGCCCCAGCATTTT
CASSAGTGGGQPQHF
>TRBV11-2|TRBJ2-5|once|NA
TGTGCCAGCACCGGCTTTGGGGCAGGAGGAACCCAGTACTTC
CASTGFGAGGTQYF
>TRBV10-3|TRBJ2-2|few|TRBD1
TGTGCCATCAGTCCCGACAGGGCGCAGACCGGGGAGCTGTTTTTT
CAISPDRAQTGELFF
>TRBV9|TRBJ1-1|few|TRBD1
TGTGCCAGCAGCGTAGTGACAGGGGGCACTGAAGCTTTCTTT
CASSVVTGGTEAFF
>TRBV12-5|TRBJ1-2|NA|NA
TGTGCTAGTGGTTTCAGTCGGGGAGGCTACACCTTC
CASGFSRGGYTF
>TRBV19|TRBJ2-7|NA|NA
TGTGCCAGTAGTGCGGGGCAGACCTACGAGCAGTACTTC
CASSAGQTYEQYF
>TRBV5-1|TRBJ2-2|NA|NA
TGCGCCAGCAGCTTGGGGGTGGACGGGGAGCTGTTTTTT
CASSLGVDGELFF
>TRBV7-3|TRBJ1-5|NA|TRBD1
TGTGCCAGCAGCCGAGGACAGGGTCAGCCCCAGCATTTT
CASSRGQGQPQHF
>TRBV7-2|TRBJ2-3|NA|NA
TGTGCCAGCCACCAGCTCGACACAGATACGCAGTATTTT
CASHQLDTDTQYF
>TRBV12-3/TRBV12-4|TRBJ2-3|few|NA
TGTGCCAGCAGTTCGCGACGGAGCACAGATACGCAGTATTTT
CASSSRRSTDTQYF
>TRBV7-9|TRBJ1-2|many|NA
TGTGCCAGCAGCTTACCCGGGACCCTCTATGGCTACACCTTC
CASSLPGTLYGYTF
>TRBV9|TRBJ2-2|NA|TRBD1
TGTGCCAGCAGCGTAGGGGACAGGGATTGGACCGGGGAGCTGTTTTTT
CASSVGDRDWTGELFF
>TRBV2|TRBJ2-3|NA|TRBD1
TGTGCCAGCTTGGACAGGTACACAGATACGCAGTATTTT
CASLDRYTDTQYF
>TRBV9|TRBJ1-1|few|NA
TGCGCCAGCAGCTTGGAAGGTGGAGGAGCTTTCTTT
CASSLEGGGAFF
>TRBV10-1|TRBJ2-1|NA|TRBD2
TGTGCCAGCAGTTTCGCCGCGGGAGTACGAAATGAGCAGTTCTTC
CASSFAAGVRNEQFF